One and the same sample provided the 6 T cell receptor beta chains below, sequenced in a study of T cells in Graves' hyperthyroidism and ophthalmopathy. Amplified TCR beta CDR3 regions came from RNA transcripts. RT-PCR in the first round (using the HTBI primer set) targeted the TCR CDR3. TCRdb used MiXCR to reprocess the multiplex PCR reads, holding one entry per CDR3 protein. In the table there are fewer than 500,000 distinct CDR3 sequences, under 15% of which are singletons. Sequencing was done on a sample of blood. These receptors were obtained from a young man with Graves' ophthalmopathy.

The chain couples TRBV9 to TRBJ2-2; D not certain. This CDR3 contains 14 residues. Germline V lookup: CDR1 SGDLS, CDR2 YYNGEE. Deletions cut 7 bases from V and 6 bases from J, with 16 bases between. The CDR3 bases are TGTGCCAGCCTATTTAAGAACCCGGCCGGGGAGCTGTTTTTT. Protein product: CASLFKNPAGELFF.

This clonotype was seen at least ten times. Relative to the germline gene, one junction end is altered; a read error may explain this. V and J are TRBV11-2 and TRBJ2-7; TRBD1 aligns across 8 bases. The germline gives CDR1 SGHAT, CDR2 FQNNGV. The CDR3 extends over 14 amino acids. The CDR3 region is CASSLGRGPYEQYF. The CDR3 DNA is TGTGCCAGCAGTTTAGGCAGGGGGCCCTACGAGCAGTACTTC.

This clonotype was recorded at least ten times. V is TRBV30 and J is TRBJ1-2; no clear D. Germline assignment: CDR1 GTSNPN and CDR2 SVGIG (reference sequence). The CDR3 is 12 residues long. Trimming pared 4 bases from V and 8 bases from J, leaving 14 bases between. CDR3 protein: CAWKQISGGYTF. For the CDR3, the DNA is TGTGCCTGGAAGCAAATTTCGGGAGGCTACACCTTC.

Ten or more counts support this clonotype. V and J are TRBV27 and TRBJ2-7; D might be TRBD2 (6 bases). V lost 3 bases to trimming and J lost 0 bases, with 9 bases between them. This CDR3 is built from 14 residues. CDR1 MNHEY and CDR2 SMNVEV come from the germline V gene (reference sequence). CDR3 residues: CASSLAGSSYEQYF. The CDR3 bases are TGTGCCAGCAGTTTGGCGGGGAGCTCCTACGAGCAGTACTTC.

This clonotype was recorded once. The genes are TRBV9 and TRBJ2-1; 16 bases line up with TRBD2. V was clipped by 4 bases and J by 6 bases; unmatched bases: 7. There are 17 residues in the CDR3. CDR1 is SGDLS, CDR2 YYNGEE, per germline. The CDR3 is CASSSGTSGRGANEQFF. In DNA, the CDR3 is TGTGCCAGCAGCTCCGGGACTAGCGGGAGGGGAGCCAATGAGCAGTTCTTC.

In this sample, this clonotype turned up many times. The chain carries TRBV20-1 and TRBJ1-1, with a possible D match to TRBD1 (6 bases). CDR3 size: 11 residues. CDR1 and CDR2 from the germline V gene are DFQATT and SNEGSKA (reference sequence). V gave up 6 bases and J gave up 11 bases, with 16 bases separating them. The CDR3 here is CSAPKGGGAFF. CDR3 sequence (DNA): TGCAGTGCACCAAAAGGAGGGGGTGCTTTCTTT.